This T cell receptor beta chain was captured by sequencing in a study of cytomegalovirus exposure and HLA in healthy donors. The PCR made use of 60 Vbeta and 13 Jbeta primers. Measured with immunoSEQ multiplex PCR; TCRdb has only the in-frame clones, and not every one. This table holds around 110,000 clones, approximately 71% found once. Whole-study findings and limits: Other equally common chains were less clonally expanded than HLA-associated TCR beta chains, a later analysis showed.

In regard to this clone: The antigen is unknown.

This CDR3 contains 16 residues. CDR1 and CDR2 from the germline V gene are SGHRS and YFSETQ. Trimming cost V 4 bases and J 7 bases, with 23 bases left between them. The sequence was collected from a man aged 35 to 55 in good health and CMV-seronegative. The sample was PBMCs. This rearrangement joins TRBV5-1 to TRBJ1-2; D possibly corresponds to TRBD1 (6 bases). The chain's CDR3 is CASSQGEQGLRSGYTF. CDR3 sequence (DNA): TGCGCCAGCAGCCAGGGAGAGCAGGGGCTGCGGAGTGGCTACACCTTC. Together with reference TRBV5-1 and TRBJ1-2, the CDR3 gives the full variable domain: KAGVTQTPRYLIKTRGQQVTLSCSPISGHRSVSWYQQTPGQGLQFLFEYFSETQRNKGNFPGRFSGRQFSNSRSEMNVSTLELGDSALYLCASSQGEQGLRSGYTFGSGTRLTVV.